Below are 9 T cell receptor beta chains sequenced from a single sample in a study of shared clonotypes between healthy human individuals. The data were produced by immunoSEQ multiplex PCR, yet TCRdb's version contains in-frame clones alone and is incomplete. The sample holds about 1.5 million clones; around 98% are singletons and the top ten take roughly 0.45%. Sequencing was done on a sample of naive CD4+ T cells sorted from blood. Subset in this sample: CD45RA+ positively selected. All receptors come from a man aged 25 to 40 in good health.

V is TRBV5-4 and J is TRBJ2-1, with TRBD2 matching over 15 bases. There are 16 residues in the CDR3. In germline, CDR1 is SGHNT, CDR2 YYREEE (reference sequence). Trimming removed 4 bases from V and 6 bases from J; junction bases left unmatched: 5. The CDR3 region has the DNA TGTGCCAGCAGCGCAGGACTAGCGGGAGGGTCCAATGAGCAGTTCTTC. It yields the protein CASSAGLAGGSNEQFF.

A remark on this clone: Other DNA sequences in the same sample also yield this CDR3. The genes are TRBV5-6 and TRBJ1-3; D uncertain. This CDR3 spans 14 amino acids. CDR1 and CDR2 from the germline V gene are SGHDT and YYEEEE. Trimming took off 2 bases at V and 0 bases at J, with 6 bases between the two ends. CDR3 nucleotides: TGTGCCAGCAGCTTACGTTTCTCTGGAAACACCATATATTTT. Residues: CASSLRFSGNTIYF.

The V gene is TRBV19, the J gene TRBJ2-7; TRBD2 matches at 9 bases. This CDR3 spans 13 amino acids. The V gene end was trimmed by 3 bases and the J gene end by 7 bases; junction bases not matched to a gene: 4. In germline, CDR1 is LNHDA, CDR2 SQIVND (reference sequence). CDR3 DNA: TGTGCCAGTAGTATCAGGACTAGCGCGGAGCAGTACTTC. Amino acids: CASSIRTSAEQYF.

The chain has TRBV29-1 and TRBJ1-1, with 7 positions matching TRBD1. The CDR3 length is 14 residues. V shed 7 bases and J 1 base; nucleotides not matched to a gene: 9. Germline CDR1 is SQVTM and CDR2 is ANQGSEA. The CDR3 spells CSARGGSWNTEAFF. CDR3 nucleotide sequence: TGCAGCGCCCGAGGGGGCTCGTGGAACACTGAAGCTTTCTTT.

The J gene is TRBJ1-1, the V gene TRBV28; D ambiguous. CDR1 is MDHEN, CDR2 SYDVKM, per germline. Trimming took off 1 base at V and 4 bases at J, with 10 bases between the two ends. This CDR3 has 14 amino acids. CDR3 in amino acids: CASSLYSEATEAFF. The CDR3 bases are TGTGCCAGCAGTTTATACTCCGAGGCCACTGAAGCTTTCTTT. Drawing the rest from reference TRBV28 and TRBJ1-1, the complete variable domain is DVKVTQSSRYLVKRTGEKVFLECVQDMDHENMFWYRQDPGLGLRLIYFSYDVKMKEKGDIPEGYSVSREKKERFSLILESASTNQTSMYLCASSLYSEATEAFFGQGTRLTVV.

This clone was seen a single time. This could be a read error, since a much larger clone is one nucleotide away. In the same sample, other DNA sequences code for this CDR3. The chain joins TRBV5-4 to TRBJ2-5; D not resolved. The CDR3 has 11 residues. V shed 1 base and J shed 3 bases, with 1 base lying between them. Germline CDR1 reads SGHNT; CDR2 reads YYREEE (reference sequence). The CDR3 protein is CASSLKETQYF. For the CDR3, the DNA is TGTGCCAGCAGCTTGAAAGAGACCCAGTACTTC.

The CDR3 sequence: CASSSTPIGDEQFF. Here the CDR3 DNA reads TGTGCCAGTAGTTCTACCCCCATCGGGGATGAGCAGTTCTTC. The chain carries TRBV19 and TRBJ2-1, with D perhaps matching TRBD2 (5 bases). The germline V gene has CDR1 LNHDA and CDR2 SQIVND (reference sequence). The CDR3 is made up of 14 amino acids. The V end lost 5 bases, the J end lost 8 bases, and 16 bases lay between the germline ends.

Concerning this clone: Other DNA sequences of this sample code for an identical CDR3. This chain links TRBV18 with TRBJ2-3; 11 bases are a match to TRBD1. The ends lost 2 bases at V and 3 bases at J; junction bases unmatched: 1. CDR3 length: 15 amino acids. CDR1 and CDR2 from the germline V gene are KGHSH and LQKENI. In DNA form, the CDR3 reads TGTGCCAGCTCACCAAGGGACAGGGGGACAGATACGCAGTATTTT. Translating it yields CASSPRDRGTDTQYF.

The chain recombines TRBV11-1 with TRBJ1-3; a weak D match, TRBD1 (5 bases). The germline V gene encodes CDR1 SGHAT and CDR2 FQDESV (reference sequence). CDR3 length: 16 residues. V shed 1 base and J shed 0 bases, with 10 bases lying between them. DNA for the CDR3: TGTGCCAGCAGCTTAGATTACGGGACCTCTGGAAACACCATATATTTT. Its translation: CASSLDYGTSGNTIYF.